The 25 T cell receptor beta chains below come from one sample, sequenced in a study of T cells in Graves' hyperthyroidism and ophthalmopathy. Authors of the study amplified TCR beta CDR3 regions from RNA transcripts. RT-PCR in the first round (using the HTBI primer set) targeted the TCR CDR3. TCRdb reanalysed the multiplex PCR reads using MiXCR and keeps one entry per CDR3 protein. The sample shows about 400,000 distinct CDR3 sequences, about 15% of them seen only once. Sample: blood. Receptor source: a woman in her 30s with Graves' hyperthyroidism.

In this sample, this clonotype turned up many times. This chain uses TRBV20-1 with TRBJ2-7, with 9 bases lining up with TRBD2. Germline values: CDR1 DFQATT, CDR2 SNEGSKA (reference sequence). V shed 0 bases, J shed 3 bases, and the junction held 3 bases outside the gene matches. This CDR3 has 14 residues. The CDR3 here is CSARDLAGFYEQYF. The CDR3 DNA is TGCAGTGCTAGAGACCTAGCGGGATTCTACGAGCAGTACTTC.

This clonotype was seen at least ten times. The chain carries TRBV30 and TRBJ1-3; TRBD1 is a possible D gene (5 bases). Trimming left V 0 bases short and J 4 bases short, with 13 bases between. The germline V gene encodes CDR1 GTSNPN and CDR2 SVGIG (reference sequence). CDR3 size: 15 residues. CDR3 DNA: TGTGCCTGGAGTGTACGTGGAGGGACCGGAAACACCATATATTTT. Protein: CAWSVRGGTGNTIYF.

This clonotype showed up many times. The V gene is TRBV6-1, the J gene TRBJ2-3; D unresolved. Trimming took off 6 bases at V and 2 bases at J, with 9 bases between the two ends. Germline V gene sequence: CDR1 MNHNS, CDR2 SASEGT. The CDR3 covers 13 residues. The CDR3 is CASSYTFTDTQYF. The CDR3 nucleotides read TGTGCCAGCAGCTACACGTTCACAGATACGCAGTATTTT.

V and J are TRBV5-6 and TRBJ1-2; possible D gene TRBD1, 6 bases. Germline assignment: CDR1 SGHDT and CDR2 YYEEEE. The ends were cut back, 0 bases at V and 8 bases at J, with 11 bases in the middle. The CDR3 totals 13 residues. The CDR3 nucleotides are TGTGCCAGCAGCTTGGTACTCGGGGGCGGCTACACCTTC. It is translated as CASSLVLGGGYTF.

The CDR3 is CASSRQGITDTQYF. CDR3 bases: TGCGCCAGCAGCCGACAGGGGATCACAGATACGCAGTATTTT. J is TRBJ2-3 and V is TRBV5-1, with 8 bases fitting TRBD1. Per germline, CDR1 SGHRS and CDR2 YFSETQ. The length of the CDR3 is 14 residues. The junction had 3 bases not matched to a gene; V was cut back by 4 bases and J by 2 bases.

V is TRBV7-9 and J is TRBJ1-1, with D maybe TRBD1 (6 bases). The CDR3 spans 18 residues. Trimming took 0 bases from V and 2 from J, leaving 19 bases between them. Per germline, CDR1 SEHNR and CDR2 FQNEAQ (reference sequence). This CDR3 reads CASSLARTEYVGNTEAFF. The CDR3 nucleotides are TGTGCCAGCAGCTTAGCCCGGACAGAATATGTGGGTAACACTGAAGCTTTCTTT.

The V gene is TRBV27, the J gene TRBJ2-5, with D possibly matching TRBD1 (6 bases). V dropped 6 bases and J dropped 7 bases, with 18 bases sitting between them. CDR3 length equals 14 residues. In germline, CDR1 is MNHEY, CDR2 SMNVEV (reference sequence). The CDR3 region has the DNA TGTGCCAGCAGCCCAAGAGGGGGTTGGGGGACCCAGTACTTC. Translating gives CASSPRGGWGTQYF.

This clonotype came up a few times. A read error is possible here, since a much larger clone lies one base away. The chain uses TRBV7-9 and TRBJ2-5; D is uncertain. From germline, CDR1 is SEHNR and CDR2 FQNEAQ (reference sequence). This CDR3 is built from 15 residues. CDR3 bases: TGTGCCAGCAGCTTACTGAGGCGGAGCCAAGAGGCCCAGTACTTC. It is translated as CASSLLRRSQEAQYF.

As for this clonotype: At one of its ends the junction is not consistent with the germline gene, which may arise from a read error. The chain links TRBV28 to TRBJ2-1; TRBD2 matches 7 bases. There are 15 residues in the CDR3. The germline CDR1 and CDR2 sequences are MDHEN and SYDVKM. The CDR3 sequence: CASSQSGRLGYEQFF. Here the CDR3 DNA reads TGCGCCAGCAGCCAGTCCGGGAGGCTCGGGTATGAGCAGTTCTTC.

This clonotype was recorded many times. The gene calls are TRBV6-2 or TRBV6-3 and TRBJ2-1; 8 bases line up with TRBD1. The CDR3 covers 16 residues. Looked up from germline, CDR1 is MNHEY and CDR2 is SVGEGT. V dropped 5 bases and J dropped 0; count of bases not matched to a gene: 6. The CDR3 DNA reads TGTGCCAGCAGTCCTACAGGGGGAAGCTCCTACAATGAGCAGTTCTTC. This sequence encodes CASSPTGGSSYNEQFF.

The chain combines TRBV12-3 or TRBV12-4 with TRBJ2-7, with D unclear. The germline V and J ends were trimmed by 8 bases and 1 base, with 9 bases remaining between them. The CDR3 loop spans 12 amino acids. The CDR3 loop reads CASGYLSYEQYF. The CDR3 coding sequence is TGTGCCAGCGGTTACCTGTCCTACGAGCAGTACTTC.

For this clonotype: A much larger clone sits a single nucleotide away, making a read error possible. The chain carries TRBV28 and TRBJ2-2, with a tentative D call TRBD2 (6 bases). The CDR3 runs 13 residues. In germline, CDR1 is MDHEN, CDR2 SYDVKM. The CDR3 is CATGERGGGELLF. CDR3 nucleotides: TGTGCGACGGGGGAGCGTGGAGGCGGGGAGCTGCTTTTT.

This clonotype showed up just a few times. The chain joins TRBV5-1 to TRBJ1-1; no clear D. CDR3 length: 14 amino acids. CDR1 SGHRS and CDR2 YFSETQ come from the germline V gene. Trimming took off 0 bases at V and 3 bases at J, with 9 bases between the two ends. The CDR3, as DNA: TGCGCCAGCAGCTTGGGGGGTTTGGACACTGAAGCTTTCTTT. This translates into CASSLGGLDTEAFF.

There are a few counts of this clonotype. A much larger clone differs from this one at a single base, so this may be a read error. In DNA, the CDR3 is TGTGCCAGCTCACCATATACAGGGGGCGACACTGAAGCTTCCTTT. It translates to CASSPYTGGDTEASF. The chain carries TRBV18 and TRBJ1-1; 9 bases map to TRBD1. The V gene's germline CDR1 is KGHSH and CDR2 LQKENI. The CDR3 is 15 amino acids.

About this clonotype: A much larger clone is a single base away; this may be a read error. The chain couples TRBV3-1 to TRBJ1-1; D gene ambiguous. Germline V gives CDR1 LGHDT, CDR2 YNNKEL (reference sequence). The CDR3 sequence is 14 residues long. CDR3 sequence: CASSQDRSNTEALF. The CDR3 DNA follows: TGTGCCAGCAGCCAAGACAGGTCGAACACTGAAGCTCTCTTT.

This clonotype was found a few times. The rearrangement uses TRBV10-1 and TRBJ2-2; D uncertain. Trimming removed 2 bases at V and 0 bases at J, with 4 bases between. The CDR3 spans 14 residues. Germline loops: CDR1 WNHNN, CDR2 SYGVQD (reference sequence). The CDR3 DNA reads TGCGCCAGCAGTGAGAGGTCGAACACCGGGGAGCTGTTTTTT. It translates to CASSERSNTGELFF.

This clonotype was seen a single time. This could be a read error, since a much larger clone is one nucleotide away. The chain joins TRBV5-1 to TRBJ1-2, with a possible D match to TRBD1 (5 bases). In germline, CDR1 is SGHRS, CDR2 YFSETQ. This CDR3 spans 13 amino acids. Trimming shortened V by 5 bases and J by 6 bases, and 14 bases separated the two germline ends. CDR3 DNA sequence: TGCGCCAGCAGACAGGCAGGGCGGGATGGCTACACCTTC. Amino acid sequence: CASRQAGRDGYTF. The full variable domain, in which reference TRBV5-1 and TRBJ1-2 provide the parts outside the CDR3, is KAGVTQTPRYLIKTRGQQVTLSCSPISGHRSVSWYQQTPGQGLQFLFEYFSETQRNKGNFPGRFSGRQFSNSRSEMNVSTLELGDSALYLCASRQAGRDGYTFGSGTRLTVV.

The chain joins TRBV11-2 to TRBJ1-1; D may be TRBD1 (6 bases). Germline-derived CDR1 and CDR2 are SGHAT and FQNNGV. Trimming took off 5 bases at V and 11 bases at J, with 21 bases between the two ends. This CDR3 has 14 amino acids. The DNA of the CDR3 is TGTGCCAGCAGCACACGCAAACAGGGAGCTGGGGCTTTCTTT. It yields the protein CASSTRKQGAGAFF.

This chain joins TRBV5-1 and TRBJ1-2, with no clear D. This CDR3 comprises 14 residues. Trimming took 1 base from V and 8 from J, leaving 15 bases between them. The germline CDR1 and CDR2 sequences are SGHRS and YFSETQ. CDR3 amino acids: CASSLNLGNQGYTF. The CDR3 nucleotides read TGCGCCAGCAGCTTGAATTTGGGGAATCAAGGCTACACCTTC. Based on the CDR3 plus reference TRBV5-1 and TRBJ1-2, the full variable domain is KAGVTQTPRYLIKTRGQQVTLSCSPISGHRSVSWYQQTPGQGLQFLFEYFSETQRNKGNFPGRFSGRQFSNSRSEMNVSTLELGDSALYLCASSLNLGNQGYTFGSGTRLTVV.

This clonotype was seen a handful of times. This sequence joins TRBV5-1 and TRBJ2-7, with D uncertain. The germline V and J ends were trimmed by 1 base and 0 bases, with 8 bases remaining between them. CDR1 is SGHRS, CDR2 YFSETQ, per germline. CDR3 length equals 14 residues. The CDR3 reads CASSLRVTSYEQYF. CDR3 coding DNA: TGCGCCAGCAGCTTGCGGGTTACCTCCTACGAGCAGTACTTC.

The chain carries TRBV12-3 or TRBV12-4 and TRBJ2-7; D call uncertain. The ends were cut back, 6 bases at V and 6 bases at J, with 12 bases in the middle. The CDR3 has 12 residues. CDR3 coding DNA: TGTGCCAGCAGCTACGGACGTGCCGAGCAGTACTTC. This encodes CASSYGRAEQYF.

This clonotype was found a few times. In DNA form, the CDR3 reads TGCAGTGCTAGAGCCCATCGGAGGCCCTACGAGCAGTACTTC. This sequence encodes CSARAHRRPYEQYF. The V call is TRBV20-1, the J call TRBJ2-7; TRBD2 is a possible D gene (5 bases). The length of the CDR3 is 14 residues. V was cut by 1 base and J by 2 bases, with 12 bases left in between. CDR1 is DFQATT, CDR2 SNEGSKA, per germline (reference sequence).

This clonotype appeared a few times. The chain employs TRBV18 and TRBJ2-7; perhaps TRBD1 as D (6 bases). This CDR3 is 14 amino acids long. CDR1 and CDR2 (germline): KGHSH, LQKENI. V was clipped by 2 bases and J by 3 bases, with 11 bases between them. The CDR3 is CASSPTTGNYEQYF. CDR3 sequence (DNA): TGTGCCAGCTCACCAACGACAGGAAACTACGAGCAGTACTTC. Drawing the rest from reference TRBV18 and TRBJ2-7, the complete variable domain is NAGVMQNPRHLVRRRGQEARLRCSPMKGHSHVYWYRQLPEEGLKFMVYLQKENIIDESGMPKERFSAEFPKEGPSILRIQQVVRGDSAAYFCASSPTTGNYEQYFGPGTRLTVT.

This clonotype was recorded at least ten times. The chain carries TRBV10-3 and TRBJ2-3; 9 bases align to TRBD1. Trimming removed 4 bases from V and 0 bases from J; junction bases left unmatched: 2. The germline V gene has CDR1 ENHRY and CDR2 SYGVKD. This CDR3 spans 15 amino acids. CDR3 sequence reads: CAISGQGESTDTQYF. CDR3 in DNA: TGTGCCATCAGTGGACAGGGGGAGAGCACAGATACGCAGTATTTT.

This clonotype was recorded many times. V gene TRBV5-1 combines with J gene TRBJ2-1, with D perhaps assigned TRBD1 or TRBD2 (5 bases each). CDR1 and CDR2 (germline): SGHRS, YFSETQ. Deletions cut 1 base from V and 6 bases from J, with 11 bases between. CDR3 length: 14 amino acids. The CDR3 region is CASSLRQGVNEQFF. CDR3 coding DNA: TGCGCCAGCAGCTTGCGGCAGGGAGTCAATGAGCAGTTCTTC.